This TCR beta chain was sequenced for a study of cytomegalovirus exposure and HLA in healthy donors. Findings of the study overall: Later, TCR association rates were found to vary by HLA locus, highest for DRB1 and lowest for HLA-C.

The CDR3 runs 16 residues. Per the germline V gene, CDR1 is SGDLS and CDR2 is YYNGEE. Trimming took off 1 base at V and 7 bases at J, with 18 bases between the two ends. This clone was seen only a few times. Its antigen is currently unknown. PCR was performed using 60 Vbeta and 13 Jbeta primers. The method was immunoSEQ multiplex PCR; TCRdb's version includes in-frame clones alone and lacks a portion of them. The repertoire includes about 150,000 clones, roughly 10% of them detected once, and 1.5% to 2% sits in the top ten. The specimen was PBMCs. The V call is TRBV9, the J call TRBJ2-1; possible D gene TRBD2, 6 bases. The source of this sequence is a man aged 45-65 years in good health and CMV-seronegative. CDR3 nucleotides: TGTGCCAGCAGCGTAACCCCCGGGGGTATAGGGAATGAGCAGTTCTTC. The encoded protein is CASSVTPGGIGNEQFF.